The next 10 T cell receptor beta chains were all read from a single sample in a study of cytomegalovirus exposure and HLA in healthy donors. PCR involved 60 Vbeta and 13 Jbeta primers. Sequencing was performed with immunoSEQ multiplex PCR; in TCRdb, only in-frame clones are kept and a portion is missing. The listing records approximately 150,000 clones. The sample taken for sequencing was PBMCs. Source of these receptors: a woman between 40 and 55 years old in good health and CMV-seronegative.

V usage is TRBV25-1 and J usage is TRBJ2-2; 9 bases align to TRBD1. This CDR3 has 18 amino acids. Germline CDR1 and CDR2: MGHDK and SYGVNS. Unmatched junction bases numbered 12, after V lost 5 bases and J lost 2 bases. In DNA, the CDR3 is TGTGCCAGCAGTCGCCCCTGGACAGGGGAGGGTAACACCGGGGAGCTGTTTTTT. It codes for CASSRPWTGEGNTGELFF.

V gene TRBV7-8 combines with J gene TRBJ1-5; 10 bases are a match to TRBD1. Germline V gene data show CDR1 as SGHVS and CDR2 as FQNEAQ. The J segment lost 4 bases and the V segment lost 1 base, leaving 1 base of the junction unmatched. The length of the CDR3 is 15 residues. CDR3 sequence (DNA): TGTGCCAGCAGCTTAGTGGGACAGGGGAATCAGCCCCAGCATTTT. It translates to CASSLVGQGNQPQHF.

The chain has TRBV27 and TRBJ1-3; 8 bases fit TRBD1. V shed 5 bases and J 0 bases; nucleotides not matched to a gene: 6. Germline assignment: CDR1 MNHEY and CDR2 SMNVEV (reference sequence). The CDR3 length is 16 residues. The CDR3 sequence: CASSHGTGSSGNTIYF. Here the CDR3 DNA reads TGTGCCAGCAGTCATGGGACAGGCAGCTCTGGAAACACCATATATTTT.

V and J are TRBV11-3 and TRBJ2-7, with 9 positions matching TRBD1. Trimming cost V 5 bases and J 5 bases; bases outside gene matches: 7. Germline CDR1 reads SGHNT; CDR2 reads YENEEA. The CDR3 has 14 residues. The CDR3 DNA reads TGTGCCAGCAGCCACCGGGACAGGGATAACGAGCAGTACTTC. Amino acids: CASSHRDRDNEQYF.

The V and J genes are TRBV18 and TRBJ1-2, with D tentatively TRBD1 (5 bases). This CDR3 contains 16 residues. Trimming removed 2 bases from V and 3 bases from J, with 16 bases in between. Germline CDR1 KGHSH, CDR2 LQKENI. The CDR3 loop reads CASSPSIQDGDYGYTF. CDR3 nucleotides: TGTGCCAGCTCACCATCTATACAGGACGGAGACTATGGCTACACCTTC.

The rearrangement links TRBV28 to TRBJ2-2; D may be TRBD1 (6 bases). CDR1 MDHEN and CDR2 SYDVKM come from the germline V gene. The CDR3 covers 15 residues. V lost 2 bases and J lost 4, with 11 bases in between. CDR3 sequence reads: CASSLRAGATGELFF. CDR3 nucleotide sequence: TGTGCCAGCAGTTTAAGGGCAGGGGCCACCGGGGAGCTGTTTTTT.

V gene TRBV7-2 combines with J gene TRBJ2-5; the match to TRBD1 covers 11 bases. This CDR3 has 16 residues. Germline assignment: CDR1 SGHTA and CDR2 FQGNSA. V lost 1 base to trimming and J lost 4 bases; unmatched junction nucleotides: 5. CDR3 protein: CASSLGGTGGLETQYF. CDR3 nucleotides: TGTGCCAGCAGCTTAGGCGGGACAGGGGGACTAGAGACCCAGTACTTC. Looking up the rest from reference TRBV7-2 and TRBJ2-5 gives the full variable domain: GAGVSQSPSNKVTEKGKDVELRCDPISGHTALYWYRQSLGQGLEFLIYFQGNSAPDKSGLPSDRFSAERTGGSVSTLTIQRTQQEDSAVYLCASSLGGTGGLETQYFGPGTRLLVL.

The chain joins TRBV6-5 to TRBJ1-3; tentatively, D is TRBD1 (5 bases). The ends were cut back, 0 bases at V and 0 bases at J, with 9 bases in the middle. The germline gives CDR1 MNHEY, CDR2 SVGAGI. The CDR3 is 16 amino acids. The CDR3 DNA sequence: TGTGCCAGCAGTTACTCTGGGGCCCTCTCTGGAAACACCATATATTTT. Translation gives CASSYSGALSGNTIYF.

V and J are TRBV18 and TRBJ2-7, with D possibly being TRBD2 (7 bases). The CDR3 consists of 16 residues. Germline CDR1 KGHSH, CDR2 LQKENI. V lost 3 bases and J 3 bases, leaving 18 bases between the germline ends. CDR3 in amino acids: CASSPPDGGGIYEQYF. The CDR3 DNA sequence: TGTGCCAGCTCACCTCCGGACGGCGGGGGCATCTACGAGCAGTACTTC.

The V call is TRBV7-8, the J call TRBJ2-5; D gene uncertain. This CDR3 contains 15 residues. Germline CDR1 is SGHVS and CDR2 is FQNEAQ. The V gene lost 1 base and the J gene lost 2 bases, with 11 bases spanning the gap. The DNA for the CDR3 is TGTGCCAGCAGCTTAGAGCATGCGGCTCAAGAGACCCAGTACTTC. Protein: CASSLEHAAQETQYF.